The 2 T cell receptor beta chains below all came from one sample that was sequenced in a study of T cells in women clearing cervical HPV infection. Profiled with immunoSEQ multiplex PCR; TCRdb holds only in-frame clones, not every one. In total, the table holds under 45,000 clones. The sequencing sample was made of blood buffy coat. These TCRs come from a woman between 18 and 70 years old with a cervical HPV16 infection that either progressed to CIN3+ or cleared (not recorded which).

A word on this clone: The read ends 3 residues before the CDR3 terminus; that terminus is restored from the germline J gene. This chain joins TRBV4-1 and TRBJ2-5, with D hard to call. The CDR3 has 12 residues. Germline V gene lookup returns CDR1 MGHRA and CDR2 YSYEKL. Trimming shortened V by 1 base and J by 5 bases, and 5 bases separated the two germline ends. The CDR3 DNA, read in part, is TGCGCCAGCAGCCAAGGGCTTGAGACC. It yields the protein CASSQGLET. Given in full, the CDR3 is CASSQGLETQYF.

In regard to this clone: Sequencing ends 3 residues short of the CDR3 end; the germline J gene provides the rest. The chain couples TRBV5-1 to TRBJ2-5, with 7 bases that match TRBD1. V shed 3 bases and J 5 bases; nucleotides not matched to a gene: 7. CDR3 size: 14 residues. Germline V gene lookup returns CDR1 SGHRS and CDR2 YFSETQ. Partial CDR3 DNA: TGCGCCAGCAGCTGGGGGACAGATGGTGAGACC. The encoded protein is CASSWGTDGET. The whole CDR3 protein is CASSWGTDGETQYF. The whole variable domain, filled in from reference TRBV5-1 and TRBJ2-5, reads KAGVTQTPRYLIKTRGQQVTLSCSPISGHRSVSWYQQTPGQGLQFLFEYFSETQRNKGNFPGRFSGRQFSNSRSEMNVSTLELGDSALYLCASSWGTDGETQYFGPGTRLLVL.